This T cell receptor beta chain was profiled in a study of cytomegalovirus exposure and HLA in healthy donors. The sample holds one count of this clone. It was with 60 Vbeta and 13 Jbeta primers that the PCR ran. TCRdb's copy holds only in-frame clones and misses some; the assay was immunoSEQ multiplex PCR. This table holds about 250,000 clones, around 80% found once. The CDR3 is made up of 16 amino acids. Germline values: CDR1 MNHNY, CDR2 SVGAGI (reference sequence). V shed 2 bases and J 5 bases; nucleotides not matched to a gene: 10. The V call is TRBV6-6, the J call TRBJ2-7, with 9 bases lining up with TRBD1. The source material was PBMCs. The receptor comes from a boy aged 5-17 years in good health and CMV-seronegative. The CDR3 sequence: CASSYQNRGRIDEQYF. The CDR3 DNA is TGTGCCAGCAGTTACCAAAACAGGGGGCGGATTGACGAGCAGTACTTC.